Below are 18 T cell receptor delta chains sequenced from a single sample in a study of gamma-delta chains in newborns, infants, children. TCRdb re-called clones from the reads via CATT. The sample lists just under 2,500 delta-chain clones; over 9% were seen once. Specimen: blood. These receptor sequences come from a child who was a newborn, infant or young child, either healthy, febrile or measles-vaccinated (not recorded which).

CDR3 sequence reads: CATVLLGDLNSSWDTRQMFF. CDR3 DNA: TGTGCCACCGTCTTACTGGGGGATCTGAATAGCTCCTGGGACACCCGACAGATGTTTTTC. The chain carries TRDV2 and TRDJ3; 10 bases fit TRDD3. The CDR3 is made up of 20 amino acids. The V gene's germline CDR1 is GEAIGNYY and CDR2 EKD. The V segment lost 9 bases and the J segment 0 bases; nucleotides outside the gene matches: 16.

This clone has only a few counts. The DNA of the CDR3 is TGTGCAGCAAGCCCAAGGGACTTTTACTTCCTACGCGCGTCCTTGTACTGGGGGATACGAGAAGGAACCGATAAACTCATCTTT. This gives the protein CAASPRDFYFLRASLYWGIREGTDKLIF. This chain joins TRAV29/DV5 and TRDJ1, with 13 positions matching TRDD3. J gave up 2 bases and V 1 base, and 41 bases lay outside the gene matches. This CDR3 is 28 amino acids long. Per the germline V gene, CDR1 is NSMFDY and CDR2 is ISSIKDK.

By share, this clone counts as large. The V gene is TRDV2, the J gene TRDJ3; 11 nucleotides match TRDD3. The CDR3 runs to 18 residues. CDR1 and CDR2 (germline): GEAIGNYY, EKD. The J segment lost 3 bases and the V segment lost 3 bases, leaving 6 bases of the junction unmatched. CDR3 in amino acids: CACDLLGDRNWDTRQMFF. The CDR3, as DNA: TGTGCCTGTGACCTACTGGGGGATAGGAACTGGGACACCCGACAGATGTTTTTC.

This clone appeared a few times. A much larger clone lies one base from this, so it may be a read error. The chain links TRDV2 to TRDJ1, with 10 bases that match TRDD3. The germline CDR1 and CDR2 sequences are GEAIGNYY and EKD. Germline trimming cut 0 bases from V and 3 bases from J; bases unmatched to any gene: 21. CDR3 length: 21 amino acids. In nucleotides, the CDR3 is TGTGCCTGTGACACCGGTAATAACATCTACCGGGGGATACGCGGCGCCGATAAACTCATCTTT. Residues: CACDTGNNIYRGIRGADKLIF.

This clone was seen more than once but under ten times. The TCRdb record carries a much larger clone's protein, which differs from this DNA's translation at residue 5; a read error is the likely cause, and the protein listed here is the DNA translation. This chain links TRDV2 with TRDJ1; 10 nucleotides line up with TRDD3. The germline V gene encodes CDR1 GEAIGNYY and CDR2 EKD. V lost 3 bases, J lost 9 bases, and 12 bases stayed unmatched. The CDR3 is 15 residues long. The CDR3 sequence: CACDALGDKGPELIF. The CDR3 DNA sequence: TGTGCCTGTGACGCGCTGGGGGATAAGGGCCCAGAACTCATCTTT.

This clone was found once. CDR3 amino acids: CACDPRSRTGGYNAQLFF. CDR3 DNA sequence: TGTGCCTGTGACCCCCGCTCACGTACTGGGGGATACAATGCACAACTCTTCTTT. The J gene is TRDJ2, the V gene TRDV2, with TRDD3 identical over 12 bases. This CDR3 has 18 residues. V gave up 3 bases and J gave up 8 bases; unmatched junction bases: 15. Germline CDR1 and CDR2: GEAIGNYY and EKD.

This clone was found a few times. TCRdb attributes to this sequence the protein of a much larger clone, which differs from the DNA translation at residue 6; a read error is likely, and the protein displayed is translated from the DNA. The J gene is TRDJ1, the V gene TRDV2; 9 bases are shared with TRDD3. The CDR3 runs to 18 residues. V lost 3 bases to trimming and J lost 2 bases; unmatched junction nucleotides: 15. Germline values: CDR1 GEAIGNYY, CDR2 EKD. CDR3 sequence (DNA): TGTGCCTGTGACCGGATTCGTTCGGGGATACGCCGGACCGATAAACTCATCTTT. Encoded protein: CACDRIRSGIRRTDKLIF.

The chain couples TRAV29/DV5 to TRDJ1, with 9 bases identical to TRDD3. Germline V gene sequence: CDR1 NSMFDY, CDR2 ISSIKDK. With V trimmed by 1 base and J by 4 bases, 14 bases remained unmatched. This CDR3 is 17 amino acids long. The CDR3 loop reads CAASPTRGILGSDKLIF. In nucleotides, the CDR3 is TGTGCAGCAAGCCCTACCCGGGGGATACTGGGGAGCGATAAACTCATCTTT.

Worth noting for this clone: Just one base apart from a much larger clone, this may be a read error. The same CDR3 can be traced to other DNA sequences in this sample. J is TRDJ3 and V is TRDV2, with TRDD3 identical over 9 bases. The CDR3 totals 18 residues. Germline V lookup: CDR1 GEAIGNYY, CDR2 EKD. CDR3 loop: CACDTVGIRSWDTRQMFF. The CDR3 nucleotides read TGTGCCTGTGACACCGTGGGGATACGCTCCTGGGACACCCGTCAGATGTTTTTC.

This clone has only a few counts. A clone one base away is much larger, so this may be a read error. At the DNA level, this CDR3 is encoded by other sequences in the same sample as well. This chain uses TRDV2 with TRDJ1, with D unclear. CDR3 length equals 15 residues. Germline V CDR1 and CDR2: GEAIGNYY, EKD. CDR3 sequence reads: CACDAKDLYTDKLIF. CDR3 bases: TGCGCCTGTGACGCTAAGGACCTATACACCGATAAACTCATCTTT.

On this clone itself: The mismatch at residue 9 between this DNA's translation and the TCRdb protein of a much larger clone likely reflects a read error; the protein shown is translated from the DNA. This chain uses TRDV2 with TRDJ3; 11 positions match TRDD3. Germline CDR1 reads GEAIGNYY; CDR2 reads EKD. Trimming at V came to 2 bases and at J to 2 bases, leaving 4 bases not matched to a gene. The CDR3 runs 18 residues. CDR3 sequence: CACDKLGDMTWDTRQMFF. In DNA, the CDR3 is TGTGCCTGTGACAAACTGGGGGATATGACCTGGGACACCCGACAGATGTTTTTC.

This clone has only a few counts. This chain joins TRDV3 and TRDJ1, with D possibly matching TRDD3 (6 bases). The germline V gene has CDR1 TVYSNPD and CDR2 GDNSRS (reference sequence). This CDR3 region has 17 residues. V lost 4 bases and J 0 bases, leaving 24 bases between the germline ends. The CDR3 nucleotides read TGTGCCTCTAGATCGCTAGGGTACTGGGTCAACACCGATAAACTCATCTTT. Its protein is CASRSLGYWVNTDKLIF.

The V and J genes are TRDV1 and TRDJ1, with D uncertain. V lost 0 bases, J lost 0 bases, and 20 bases lay in between. The CDR3 sequence is 19 residues long. From germline, CDR1 is TSWWSYY and CDR2 QGS. CDR3 sequence (DNA): TGTGCTCTTGGGGAACTACTCAATTTTAAGTACGAAAACACCGATAAACTCATCTTT. This encodes CALGELLNFKYENTDKLIF.

By proportion, this clone is medium-sized. The chain joins TRDV3 to TRDJ1, with no clear D. V was cut by 3 bases and J by 9 bases, with 14 bases left in between. Germline values: CDR1 TVYSNPD, CDR2 GDNSRS (reference sequence). CDR3 size: 11 residues. The DNA for the CDR3 is TGTGCCTTGACTTCGTGGGAGGAACTCATCTTT. It specifies CALTSWEELIF.

This clone was seen a few times. TCRdb records a much larger clone's protein for this DNA, with a difference at residue 18 that likely arises from a read error; the protein given is the translation of the DNA. The DNA of the CDR3 is TGTGCCTGTGACACCGTTCCGATGGGGGATACGCGGAACACCGATAAACTCACCTTT. This sequence encodes CACDTVPMGDTRNTDKLTF. V gene TRDV2 combines with J gene TRDJ1; 11 positions agree with TRDD3. This CDR3 spans 19 amino acids. Germline assignment: CDR1 GEAIGNYY and CDR2 EKD.

This clone came up a few times. A read error likely explains why the TCRdb protein, taken from a much larger clone, differs from this DNA's translation at residue 14; the protein shown is translated from the DNA. The CDR3 here is CACDPLTGPSSWDARQMFF. CDR3 coding DNA: TGTGCCTGTGACCCGCTTACTGGTCCGAGCTCCTGGGACGCCCGACAGATGTTTTTC. The chain recombines TRDV2 with TRDJ3; possible D gene TRDD3, 5 bases. Germline values: CDR1 GEAIGNYY, CDR2 EKD. CDR3 length: 19 residues.

This clone is large in the sample. The chain is built from TRDV2 and TRDJ1, with 12 bases identical to TRDD3. Unmatched junction bases numbered 7, after V lost 0 bases and J lost 6 bases. The CDR3 has 16 amino acids. Germline CDR1 and CDR2: GEAIGNYY and EKD. CDR3 sequence: CACDTVGYWGIHKLIF. Written as DNA, the CDR3 is TGTGCCTGTGACACCGTGGGTTACTGGGGGATACATAAACTCATCTTT.

This clone was counted only a few times. For this DNA, TCRdb reports the protein of a much larger clone, which diverges at residues 3 and 11, most likely from a read error; the protein presented here is translated directly from the DNA. The V call is TRDV2, the J call TRDJ1, with D unclear. This CDR3 has 16 amino acids. Germline V gene sequence: CDR1 GEAIGNYY, CDR2 EKD. Trimming removed 8 bases from V and 3 bases from J, with 24 bases in between. CDR3 loop: CAYVRRPPTYADKLIF. Written as DNA, the CDR3 is TGTGCCTATGTGAGGCGACCTCCCACGTACGCCGATAAACTCATCTTT.